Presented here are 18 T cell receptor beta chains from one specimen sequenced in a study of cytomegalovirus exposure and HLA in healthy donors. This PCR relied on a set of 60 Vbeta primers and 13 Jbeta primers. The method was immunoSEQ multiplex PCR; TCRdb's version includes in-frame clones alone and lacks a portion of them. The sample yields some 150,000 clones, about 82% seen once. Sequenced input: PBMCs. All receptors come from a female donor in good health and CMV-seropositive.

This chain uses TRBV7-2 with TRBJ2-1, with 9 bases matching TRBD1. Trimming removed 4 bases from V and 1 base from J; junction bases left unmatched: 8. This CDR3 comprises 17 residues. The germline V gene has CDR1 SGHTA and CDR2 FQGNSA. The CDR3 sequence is CASSSRRQGVSYNEQFF. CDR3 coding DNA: TGTGCCAGCAGCTCGAGACGACAGGGGGTGTCCTACAATGAGCAGTTCTTC.

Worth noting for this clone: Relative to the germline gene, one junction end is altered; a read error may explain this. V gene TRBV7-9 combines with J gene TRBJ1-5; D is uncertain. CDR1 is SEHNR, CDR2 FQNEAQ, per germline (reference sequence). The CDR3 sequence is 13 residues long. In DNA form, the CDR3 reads TGTTCCAGCAGCTTAGGAGGGAGTCAGCCCCAGCATTTT. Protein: CSSSLGGSQPQHF. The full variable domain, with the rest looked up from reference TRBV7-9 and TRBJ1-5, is DTGVSQNPRHKITKRGQNVTFRCDPISEHNRLYWYRQTLGQGPEFLTYFQNEAQLEKSRLLSDRFSAERPKGSFSTLEIQRTEQGDSAMYLCSSSLGGSQPQHFGDGTRLSIL.

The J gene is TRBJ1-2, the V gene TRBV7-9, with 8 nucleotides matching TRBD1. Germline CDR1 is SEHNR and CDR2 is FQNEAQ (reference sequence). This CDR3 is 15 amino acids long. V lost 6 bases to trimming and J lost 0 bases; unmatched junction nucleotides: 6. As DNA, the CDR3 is TGTGCCAGCAGGCCAAGACAGGGGCCTAACTATGGCTACACCTTC. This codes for CASRPRQGPNYGYTF.

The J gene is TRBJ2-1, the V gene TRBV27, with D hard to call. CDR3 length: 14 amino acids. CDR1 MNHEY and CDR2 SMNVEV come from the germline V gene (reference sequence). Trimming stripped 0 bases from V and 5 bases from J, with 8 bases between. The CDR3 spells CASSLSSNHNEQFF. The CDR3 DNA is TGTGCCAGCAGTTTATCTTCTAACCACAATGAGCAGTTCTTC.

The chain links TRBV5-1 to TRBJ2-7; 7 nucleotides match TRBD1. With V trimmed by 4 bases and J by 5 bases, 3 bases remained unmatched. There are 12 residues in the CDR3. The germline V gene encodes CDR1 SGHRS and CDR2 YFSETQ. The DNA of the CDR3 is TGCGCCAGCAGCGAGACAGGGAACGAGCAGTACTTC. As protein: CASSETGNEQYF.

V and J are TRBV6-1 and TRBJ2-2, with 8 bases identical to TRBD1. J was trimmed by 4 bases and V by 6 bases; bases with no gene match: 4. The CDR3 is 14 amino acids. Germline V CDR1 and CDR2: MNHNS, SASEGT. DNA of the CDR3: TGTGCCAGCAGAGCAGGGGGCCCCACCGGGGAGCTGTTTTTT. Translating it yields CASRAGGPTGELFF.

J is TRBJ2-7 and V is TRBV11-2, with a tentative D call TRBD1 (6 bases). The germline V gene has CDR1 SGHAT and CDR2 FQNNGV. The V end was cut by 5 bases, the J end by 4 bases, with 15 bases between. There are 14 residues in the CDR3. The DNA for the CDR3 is TGTGCCAGCAGCGACAGGAATGAGTGGTACGAGCAGTACTTC. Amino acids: CASSDRNEWYEQYF.

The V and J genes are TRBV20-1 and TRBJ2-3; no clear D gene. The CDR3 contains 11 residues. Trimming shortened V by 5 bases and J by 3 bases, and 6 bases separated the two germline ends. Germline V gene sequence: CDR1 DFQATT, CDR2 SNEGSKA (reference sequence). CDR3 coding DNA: TGCAGTGCTTCCATGACAGATACGCAGTATTTT. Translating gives CSASMTDTQYF.

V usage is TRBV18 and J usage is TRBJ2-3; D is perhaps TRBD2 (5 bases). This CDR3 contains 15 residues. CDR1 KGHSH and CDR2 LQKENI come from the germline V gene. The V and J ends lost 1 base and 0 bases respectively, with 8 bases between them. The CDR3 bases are TGTGCCAGCTCACCACGCACGGGGAGCACAGATACGCAGTATTTT. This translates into CASSPRTGSTDTQYF.

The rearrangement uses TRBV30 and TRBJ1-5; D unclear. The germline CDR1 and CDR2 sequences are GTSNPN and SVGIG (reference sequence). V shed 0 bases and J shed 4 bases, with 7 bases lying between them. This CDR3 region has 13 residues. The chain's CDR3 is CAWSVRKNQPQHF. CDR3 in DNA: TGTGCCTGGAGTGTGAGGAAAAATCAGCCCCAGCATTTT.

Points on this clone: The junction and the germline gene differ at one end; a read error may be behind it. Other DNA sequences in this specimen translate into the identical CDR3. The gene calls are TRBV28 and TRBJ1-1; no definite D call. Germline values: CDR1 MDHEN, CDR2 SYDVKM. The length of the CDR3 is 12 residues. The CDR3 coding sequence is TGTGCCAGCCGACTACAGAGCACTGAGGCTTTCTTT. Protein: CASRLQSTEAFF.

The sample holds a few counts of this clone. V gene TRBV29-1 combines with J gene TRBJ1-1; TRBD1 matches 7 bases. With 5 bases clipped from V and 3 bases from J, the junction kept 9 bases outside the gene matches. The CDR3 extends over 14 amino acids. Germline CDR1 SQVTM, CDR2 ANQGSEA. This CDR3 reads CSVMTGTSYTEAFF. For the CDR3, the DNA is TGCAGCGTTATGACAGGGACGTCGTACACTGAAGCTTTCTTT.

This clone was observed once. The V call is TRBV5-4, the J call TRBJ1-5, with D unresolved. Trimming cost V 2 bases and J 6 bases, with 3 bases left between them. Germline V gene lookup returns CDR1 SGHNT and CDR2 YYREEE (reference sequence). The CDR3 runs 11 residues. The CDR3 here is CASSFSQPQHF. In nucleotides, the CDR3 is TGTGCCAGCAGCTTTAGTCAGCCCCAGCATTTT. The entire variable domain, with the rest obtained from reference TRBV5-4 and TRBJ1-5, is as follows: ETGVTQSPTHLIKTRGQQVTLRCSSQSGHNTVSWYQQALGQGPQFIFQYYREEENGRGNFPPRFSGLQFPNYSSELNVNALELDDSALYLCASSFSQPQHFGDGTRLSIL.

The CDR3 protein is CASSLTVMNTEAFF. The CDR3 DNA reads as TGTGCCAGCAGCTTGACAGTAATGAACACTGAAGCTTTCTTT. The V call is TRBV7-2, the J call TRBJ1-1, with D perhaps TRBD1 (5 bases). The germline V and J ends were trimmed by 3 bases and 0 bases, with 8 bases remaining between them. Germline lookup yields CDR1 SGHTA and CDR2 FQGNSA. The CDR3 has 14 residues.

The chain's CDR3 is CASRPGTANSGNTIYF. The CDR3, as DNA: TGTGCCAGCAGGCCCGGGACAGCGAACTCTGGAAACACCATATATTTT. This chain connects TRBV6-6 to TRBJ1-3; the match to TRBD1 covers 7 bases. The CDR3 is 16 amino acids. With 6 bases clipped from V and 0 bases from J, the junction kept 8 bases outside the gene matches. Germline V gene data show CDR1 as MNHNY and CDR2 as SVGAGI (reference sequence).

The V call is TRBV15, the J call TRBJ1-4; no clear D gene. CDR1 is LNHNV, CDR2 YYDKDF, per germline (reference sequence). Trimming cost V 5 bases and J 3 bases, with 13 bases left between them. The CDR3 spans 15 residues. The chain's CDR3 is CATSGSPGSNEKLFF. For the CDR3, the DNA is TGTGCCACCAGCGGGTCCCCCGGGTCTAATGAAAAACTGTTTTTT. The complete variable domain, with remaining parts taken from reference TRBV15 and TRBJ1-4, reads DAMVIQNPRYQVTQFGKPVTLSCSQTLNHNVMYWYQQKSSQAPKLLFHYYDKDFNNEADTPDNFQSRRPNTSFCFLDIRSPGLGDTAMYLCATSGSPGSNEKLFFGSGTQLSVL.

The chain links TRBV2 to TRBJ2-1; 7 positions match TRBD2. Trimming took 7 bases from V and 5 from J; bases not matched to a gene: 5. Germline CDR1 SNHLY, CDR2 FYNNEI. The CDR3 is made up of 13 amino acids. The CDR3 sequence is CASTGGVNNEQFF. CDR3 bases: TGTGCCAGCACGGGGGGAGTAAACAATGAGCAGTTCTTC.

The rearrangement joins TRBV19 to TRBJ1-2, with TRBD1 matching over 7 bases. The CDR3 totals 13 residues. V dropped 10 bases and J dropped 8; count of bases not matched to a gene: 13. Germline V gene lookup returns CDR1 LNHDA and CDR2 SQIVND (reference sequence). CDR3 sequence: CAITDQGESGYTF. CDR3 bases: TGTGCCATAACAGACCAGGGGGAATCCGGCTACACCTTC.